This T cell receptor beta chain was retrieved from a study of Graves' ophthalmopathy and Graves' hyperthyroidism. Study information: Untreated patients at initial diagnosis provided peripheral blood.

In this cohort, patients with other autoimmune diseases, uncontrolled infections, pregnancy or lactation were excluded. The diagnosis was founded upon clinical symptoms, serum thyroxine, TRAb, thyroid ultrasound and orbital computed tomography. V was clipped by 6 bases and J by 2 bases, with 13 bases between them. CDR3 length: 14 amino acids. CDR1 and CDR2 from the germline V gene are LNHNV and YYDKDF (reference sequence). Researchers took RNA transcripts and amplified TCR beta CDR3 regions from them. HTBI primers primed a first-round RT-PCR, and a second-round multiplex PCR followed. TCRdb re-analysed the multiplex PCR reads in MiXCR, keeping a single row per CDR3 protein. The profile covers 200,000 to 250,000 distinct CDR3 sequences, with roughly 21% appearing a single time and roughly 44% taken by the ten largest.

Sequencing was performed on peripheral blood. The chain uses TRBV15 and TRBJ2-5; D might be TRBD2 (6 bases). The sequence was collected from a woman aged 50 to 60 with Graves' ophthalmopathy. The CDR3 sequence: CATSGGTGQETQYF. In nucleotides, the CDR3 is TGTGCCACCAGTGGCGGGACGGGACAAGAGACCCAGTACTTC.